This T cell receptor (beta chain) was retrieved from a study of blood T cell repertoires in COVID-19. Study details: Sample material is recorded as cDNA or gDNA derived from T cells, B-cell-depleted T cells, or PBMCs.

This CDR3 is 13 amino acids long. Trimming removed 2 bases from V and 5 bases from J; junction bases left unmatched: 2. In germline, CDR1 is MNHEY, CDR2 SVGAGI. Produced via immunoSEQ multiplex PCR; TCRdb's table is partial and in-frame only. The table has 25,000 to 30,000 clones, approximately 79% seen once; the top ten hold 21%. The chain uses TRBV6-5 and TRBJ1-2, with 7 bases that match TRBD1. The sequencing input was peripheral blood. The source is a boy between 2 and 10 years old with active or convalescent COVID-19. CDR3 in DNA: TGTGCCAGCAGTTACGACAGGGATTATGGCTACACCTTC. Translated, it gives CASSYDRDYGYTF.